These 8 T cell receptor beta chains share one sample of origin, sequenced in a study of a mutant IDH1 vaccine in newly diagnosed glioma. Time point specified: week 35, safety follow-up. Vaccination comprised doses that each held 300 ug of mutant IDH1 20-mer peptide, plus topical imiquimod. These receptors have no identified antigens. Generated by immunoSEQ multiplex PCR, the TCRdb table keeps only in-frame clones and is missing some. The table lists roughly 49,000 clones, roughly 92% of them singletons, with 2% to 2.5% in the top ten. Sequencing was performed on PBMCs, taken from a glioma patient whose treatment included an IDH1 peptide vaccine. Receptors were obtained from a man aged 45-65 years with glioma.

This sequence joins TRBV5-5 and TRBJ1-5; TRBD1 matches 7 bases. V trimming: 0 bases; J trimming: 3 bases; junction bases outside the gene matches: 6. CDR3 length equals 16 residues. Germline-derived CDR1 and CDR2 are SGHKS and YYEKEE (reference sequence). The CDR3 protein is CASSLAPGQVNQPQHF. Written as DNA, the CDR3 is TGTGCCAGCAGCTTGGCCCCAGGACAGGTCAATCAGCCCCAGCATTTT.

The genes are TRBV9 and TRBJ2-1; 8 bases line up with TRBD1. CDR1 and CDR2 from the germline V gene are SGDLS and YYNGEE. The CDR3 loop spans 16 amino acids. V gave up 4 bases and J gave up 2 bases; unmatched junction bases: 8. In DNA, the CDR3 is TGTGCCAGCAGCCCCGGCCAGGGGGCTCCCTACAATGAGCAGTTCTTC. Translated: CASSPGQGAPYNEQFF.

The chain carries TRBV28 and TRBJ1-5, with D tentatively TRBD1 (5 bases). The length of the CDR3 is 14 residues. Germline CDR1 is MDHEN and CDR2 is SYDVKM. Trimming cost V 4 bases and J 5 bases, with 12 bases left between them. The DNA for the CDR3 is TGTGCCAGCAGTTCTTGGGGGATTGATCAGCCCCAGCATTTT. Amino acids: CASSSWGIDQPQHF.

The genes are TRBV9 and TRBJ1-1; perhaps TRBD1 as D (6 bases). CDR1 and CDR2 from the germline V gene are SGDLS and YYNGEE. Trimming stripped 7 bases from V and 0 bases from J, with 10 bases between. The CDR3 length is 13 residues. The CDR3 region is CASSQGMNTEAFF. DNA for the CDR3: TGTGCCAGCTCTCAGGGGATGAACACTGAAGCTTTCTTT.

In its sample, this clone was seen once. The J gene is TRBJ2-5, the V gene TRBV4-2; a weak D match, TRBD2 (6 bases). Trimming took off 4 bases at V and 6 bases at J, with 15 bases between the two ends. The CDR3 consists of 14 residues. CDR1 LGHNA and CDR2 YNFKEQ come from the germline V gene. The CDR3 spells CASSPGGGVKTQYF. CDR3 DNA: TGTGCCAGCAGCCCGGGTGGCGGGGTAAAGACCCAGTACTTC.

This clone appeared once. The V and J genes are TRBV9 and TRBJ2-1; D possibly matches TRBD1 or TRBD2 (6 bases each). The CDR3 covers 15 residues. Trimming shortened V by 3 bases and J by 4 bases, and 14 bases separated the two germline ends. Per the germline V gene, CDR1 is SGDLS and CDR2 is YYNGEE. The CDR3 spells CASSGRGAGYNEQFF. As DNA, the CDR3 is TGTGCCAGCAGCGGTAGGGGGGCCGGGTACAATGAGCAGTTCTTC.

The chain carries TRBV6-6 and TRBJ1-4; the match to TRBD1 covers 7 bases. From germline, CDR1 is MNHNY and CDR2 SVGAGI (reference sequence). There are 16 residues in the CDR3. The junction had 7 bases not matched to a gene; V was cut back by 6 bases and J by 0 bases. The CDR3 DNA sequence: TGTGCCAGCAGCTCGACAGGGTCGGCAACTAATGAAAAACTGTTTTTT. It yields the protein CASSSTGSATNEKLFF.

This chain joins TRBV25-1 and TRBJ1-3, with TRBD1 as a possible D gene (5 bases). The length of the CDR3 is 14 residues. V lost 6 bases and J lost 3, with 12 bases in between. Germline V gives CDR1 MGHDK, CDR2 SYGVNS. CDR3 residues: CASRSGGGGNTIYF. As DNA, the CDR3 is TGTGCCAGCAGGAGTGGGGGAGGTGGAAACACCATATATTTT.